This entry features one T cell receptor beta chain sequence. Here immunoSEQ multiplex PCR was the method, and the copy in TCRdb shows in-frame clones only, minus some. Here the sample spans some 190,000 clones, about nine tenths being singletons. The data are from a study of blood T cell repertoires in COVID-19. Study-level background: Nucleic acid was either cDNA or gDNA, and it came from T cells, B-cell-depleted T cells, or PBMCs.

Germline-derived CDR1 and CDR2 are MNHEY and SMNVEV (reference sequence). The CDR3 is 16 amino acids. Trimming took off 5 bases at V and 6 bases at J, with 19 bases between the two ends. The sequence derives from a man aged 18 to 30 with active or convalescent COVID-19. The V gene is TRBV27, the J gene TRBJ1-4; TRBD1 might be the D (5 bases). The sequenced sample was peripheral blood. The CDR3 spells CASSGGVGGFHEKLFF. The CDR3 DNA reads TGTGCCAGCAGTGGGGGAGTGGGAGGGTTTCATGAAAAACTGTTTTTT.